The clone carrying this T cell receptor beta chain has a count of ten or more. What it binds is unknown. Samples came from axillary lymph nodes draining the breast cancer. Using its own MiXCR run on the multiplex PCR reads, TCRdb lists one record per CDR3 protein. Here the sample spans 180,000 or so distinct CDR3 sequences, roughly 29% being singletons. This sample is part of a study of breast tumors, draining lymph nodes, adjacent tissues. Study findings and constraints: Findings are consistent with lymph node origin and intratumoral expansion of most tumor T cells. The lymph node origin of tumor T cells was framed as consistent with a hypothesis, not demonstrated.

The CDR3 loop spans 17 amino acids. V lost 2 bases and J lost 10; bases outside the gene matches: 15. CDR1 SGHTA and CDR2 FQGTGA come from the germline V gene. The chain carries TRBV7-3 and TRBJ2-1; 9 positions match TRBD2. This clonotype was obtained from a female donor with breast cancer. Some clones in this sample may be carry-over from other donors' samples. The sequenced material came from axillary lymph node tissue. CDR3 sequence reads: CASSLLGGGGAPWEQFF. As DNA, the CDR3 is TGTGCCAGCAGCTTACTCGGCGGCGGGGGGGCCCCATGGGAGCAGTTCTTC. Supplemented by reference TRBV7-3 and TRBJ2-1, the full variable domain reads GAGVSQTPSNKVTEKGKYVELRCDPISGHTALYWYRQSLGQGPEFLIYFQGTGAADDSGLPNDRFFAVRPEGSVSTLKIQRTERGDSAVYLCASSLLGGGGAPWEQFFGPGTRLTVL.